This T cell receptor (beta chain) was sequenced during a study of blood T cells in healthy people across ages. For the second PCR, which ran for 7 to 11 cycles, a sample-barcoded 5' primer and a J-beta primer mix were used. A single record per CDR3 protein comes from TCRdb applying MiXCR to the 5' RACE reads. The profile shows more than 550,000 distinct CDR3 sequences, roughly 20% of them singletons. The sequencing input was blood. The TCR was taken from a man aged 65 to 85 in good health.

The CDR3 is CASSEIGGPSTDTQYF. The CDR3 bases are TGTGCCAGCAGTGAAATTGGGGGGCCTAGCACAGATACGCAGTATTTT. The chain couples TRBV6-1 to TRBJ2-3; D tentatively fits TRBD1 or TRBD2 (6 bases each). This CDR3 region has 16 residues. Germline V CDR1 and CDR2: MNHNS, SASEGT. With 2 bases removed from V and 0 bases from J, the gap between germline ends came to 12 bases.